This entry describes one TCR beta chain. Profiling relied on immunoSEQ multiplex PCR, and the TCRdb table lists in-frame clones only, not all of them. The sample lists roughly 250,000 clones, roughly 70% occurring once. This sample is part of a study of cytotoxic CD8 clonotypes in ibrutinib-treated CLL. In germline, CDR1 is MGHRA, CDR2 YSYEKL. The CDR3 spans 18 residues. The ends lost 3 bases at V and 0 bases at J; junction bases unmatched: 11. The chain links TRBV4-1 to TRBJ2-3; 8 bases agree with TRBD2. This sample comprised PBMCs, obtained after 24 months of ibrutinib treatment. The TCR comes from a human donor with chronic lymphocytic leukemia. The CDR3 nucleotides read TGCGCCAGCAGCCAGGAAGCCCATCGGGAGGGTAGCACAGATACGCAGTATTTT. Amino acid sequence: CASSQEAHREGSTDTQYF.